One sample yielded the 30 T cell receptor beta chains listed below, sequenced in a study of blood T cell repertoires in COVID-19. The data were produced by immunoSEQ multiplex PCR, yet TCRdb's version contains in-frame clones alone and is incomplete. The sample includes 150,000 to 180,000 clones, about 90% of them seen just once. Input material: peripheral blood. These receptors were taken from a man aged 50 to 59 with acute or convalescent COVID-19.

This chain uses TRBV2 with TRBJ1-2; perhaps TRBD1 as D (6 bases). The CDR3 length is 15 residues. Per germline, CDR1 SNHLY and CDR2 FYNNEI. Trimming pared 5 bases from V and 4 bases from J, leaving 17 bases between. The CDR3 protein is CASSHSRGGGYGYTF. The CDR3 nucleotides read TGTGCCAGCAGTCATTCCCGGGGGGGCGGCTATGGCTACACCTTC.

The sample holds one count of this clone. This chain connects TRBV18 to TRBJ2-7, with a tentative D call TRBD2 (5 bases). V dropped 3 bases and J dropped 2 bases, with 11 bases sitting between them. This CDR3 contains 14 residues. Per germline, CDR1 KGHSH and CDR2 LQKENI. The CDR3 DNA reads as TGTGCCAGCTCACCCCCGTCCGGGGCCTACGAGCAGTACTTC. Its protein product is CASSPPSGAYEQYF.

The table lists this clone with a few counts. The chain joins TRBV27 to TRBJ2-7; 8 nucleotides align to TRBD2. CDR3 length: 18 amino acids. Losses at the gene ends were 0 bases for V and 4 bases for J; bases not matched to a gene: 14. Germline V gene data show CDR1 as MNHEY and CDR2 as SMNVEV (reference sequence). The CDR3 here is CASSLSRAVAGGGYEQYF. The CDR3 DNA sequence: TGTGCCAGCAGTTTATCCCGAGCAGTTGCGGGAGGTGGGTACGAGCAGTACTTC.

This sequence joins TRBV29-1 and TRBJ2-5; TRBD1 matches at 8 bases. This CDR3 region has 13 residues. Germline trimming cut 4 bases from V and 5 bases from J; bases unmatched to any gene: 6. The V gene's germline CDR1 is SQVTM and CDR2 ANQGSEA. CDR3 coding DNA: TGCAGCGTTGGACAGGGGCGTGGGGAGACCCAGTACTTC. It encodes CSVGQGRGETQYF.

The J gene is TRBJ1-3, the V gene TRBV19; the match to TRBD1 covers 7 bases. The CDR3 consists of 18 residues. Germline trimming cut 6 bases from V and 0 bases from J; bases unmatched to any gene: 14. Germline V gene data show CDR1 as LNHDA and CDR2 as SQIVND (reference sequence). CDR3 sequence (DNA): TGTGCCAGTAGAGGTAGATGGGACAGACTCGACTCTGGAAACACCATATATTTT. This sequence encodes CASRGRWDRLDSGNTIYF.

The chain employs TRBV19 and TRBJ1-5; D is uncertain. The germline CDR1 and CDR2 sequences are LNHDA and SQIVND (reference sequence). Deletions cut 3 bases from V and 0 bases from J, with 6 bases between. The CDR3 covers 14 residues. Here the CDR3 reads CASSILYSNQPQHF. The CDR3 DNA sequence: TGTGCCAGTAGTATTCTGTATAGCAATCAGCCCCAGCATTTT. The variable domain in full, completed from reference TRBV19 and TRBJ1-5, reads DGGITQSPKYLFRKEGQNVTLSCEQNLNHDAMYWYRQDPGQGLRLIYYSQIVNDFQKGDIAEGYSVSREKKESFPLTVTSAQKNPTAFYLCASSILYSNQPQHFGDGTRLSIL.

J is TRBJ2-1 and V is TRBV14, with D tentatively TRBD2 (7 bases). Germline CDR1 SGHDN, CDR2 FVKESK. Trimming took 4 bases from V and 3 from J, leaving 16 bases between them. The CDR3 is 16 residues long. The CDR3 DNA reads as TGTGCCAGCAGCCTGGGGCGGGGGCCGGGCTACAATGAGCAGTTCTTC. Residues: CASSLGRGPGYNEQFF.

This rearrangement joins TRBV7-3 to TRBJ2-1; 9 bases match TRBD1. CDR3 size: 15 residues. The germline V gene encodes CDR1 SGHTA and CDR2 FQGTGA. With 4 bases clipped from V and 8 bases from J, the junction kept 9 bases outside the gene matches. The CDR3 coding sequence is TGTGCCAGCAGCTCCACAGGGGGCCTCATGTATGAGCAGTTCTTC. Translation gives CASSSTGGLMYEQFF.

This chain uses TRBV9 with TRBJ2-1; 14 bases line up with TRBD2. V was clipped by 4 bases and J by 7 bases; unmatched bases: 10. Germline lookup yields CDR1 SGDLS and CDR2 YYNGEE. This CDR3 is built from 17 residues. In DNA, the CDR3 is TGTGCCAGCAGCCCACAGACGGGACTAGCGGGAGAAAATGAGCAGTTCTTC. Its translation is CASSPQTGLAGENEQFF.

V is TRBV7-9 and J is TRBJ2-5, with 9 bases fitting TRBD2. J lost 6 bases, V lost 5 bases, and 13 bases had no gene match. The germline gives CDR1 SEHNR, CDR2 FQNEAQ (reference sequence). The CDR3 spans 16 residues. Here the CDR3 reads CASSHTSGLATKTQYF. The CDR3 coding sequence is TGTGCCAGCAGCCATACCTCCGGACTAGCGACGAAGACCCAGTACTTC. The variable domain in full, with the rest retrieved from reference TRBV7-9 and TRBJ2-5, is DTGVSQNPRHKITKRGQNVTFRCDPISEHNRLYWYRQTLGQGPEFLTYFQNEAQLEKSRLLSDRFSAERPKGSFSTLEIQRTEQGDSAMYLCASSHTSGLATKTQYFGPGTRLLVL.

This clone has a single count. V and J are TRBV19 and TRBJ2-3, with 8 bases matching TRBD1. Germline CDR1 reads LNHDA; CDR2 reads SQIVND (reference sequence). The CDR3 extends over 15 amino acids. Trimming removed 8 bases from V and 2 bases from J; junction bases left unmatched: 9. Here the CDR3 reads CASGAGGKFTDTQYF. The CDR3 DNA reads TGTGCCAGTGGTGCAGGGGGCAAATTCACAGATACGCAGTATTTT.

The CDR3 nucleotides read TGTGCCAGCAGTCCCCTCGCGGGGGGCCGTAATTCACCCCTCCACTTT. It specifies CASSPLAGGRNSPLHF. V gene TRBV28 combines with J gene TRBJ1-6; D perhaps matches TRBD1 (6 bases). Germline CDR1 reads MDHEN; CDR2 reads SYDVKM. Trimming shortened V by 5 bases and J by 6 bases, and 17 bases separated the two germline ends. The CDR3 sequence is 16 residues long.

The genes are TRBV6-1 and TRBJ1-3, with a tentative D call TRBD1 (6 bases). The V gene lost 2 bases and the J gene lost 0 bases, with 11 bases spanning the gap. CDR3 length equals 16 residues. Germline lookup yields CDR1 MNHNS and CDR2 SASEGT. The CDR3 bases are TGTGCCAGCAGTGAATGGACAGCAATCTCTGGAAACACCATATATTTT. This gives the protein CASSEWTAISGNTIYF.

This sequence joins TRBV19 and TRBJ2-1; 9 bases map to TRBD1. The ends lost 4 bases at V and 4 bases at J; junction bases unmatched: 8. CDR1 and CDR2 (germline): LNHDA, SQIVND (reference sequence). CDR3 size: 16 residues. The CDR3 DNA reads TGTGCCAGTAGTAGGGCGGGACAGGGATTTTACAATGAGCAGTTCTTC. Its translation: CASSRAGQGFYNEQFF.

Notes on this clone: This likely comes from a read error, as the CDR3 has no conserved phenylalanine or tryptophan at its end. It is unclear where the CDR3 begins or ends on the DNA, so no DNA is shown, and the CDR3 is as TCRdb lists it. The gene calls are TRBV19 and TRBJ1-5. The germline gives CDR1 LNHDA, CDR2 SQIVND (reference sequence). The CDR3 region is 9 residues in length, termini included. The chain's CDR3 is CASRRNGGE.

The rearrangement uses TRBV4-3 and TRBJ2-1, with TRBD2 matching over 13 bases. Per germline, CDR1 LGHNA and CDR2 YSLEER. V gave up 4 bases and J gave up 7 bases; unmatched junction bases: 4. This CDR3 region has 15 residues. CDR3 in amino acids: CASSLGLAGINEQFF. In DNA, the CDR3 is TGCGCCAGCAGCCTGGGACTAGCGGGGATAAATGAGCAGTTCTTC.

The chain links TRBV19 to TRBJ1-2; D unresolved. Germline CDR1 reads LNHDA; CDR2 reads SQIVND (reference sequence). V was shortened by 5 bases and J by 4 bases, with 8 bases between the two germline ends. The CDR3 runs 12 residues. In nucleotides, the CDR3 is TGTGCCAGTAGTGAAGCCTTCTATGGCTACACCTTC. Its protein is CASSEAFYGYTF.

The chain carries TRBV28 and TRBJ1-6; TRBD1 matches at 7 bases. Germline CDR1 and CDR2: MDHEN and SYDVKM. This CDR3 is 15 amino acids long. With V trimmed by 7 bases and J by 10 bases, 13 bases remained unmatched. The DNA for the CDR3 is TGTGCCAGCAACCGCGACAGGGAAGCTGGATCACCCCTCCACTTT. This sequence encodes CASNRDREAGSPLHF.

This clone was seen only once. This chain joins TRBV5-1 and TRBJ2-5; TRBD2 matches 9 bases. The CDR3 covers 20 residues. The J segment lost 1 base and the V segment lost 0 bases, leaving 16 bases of the junction unmatched. Germline V lookup: CDR1 SGHRS, CDR2 YFSETQ. In DNA, the CDR3 is TGCGCCAGCAGCTTGGTGAAACAGGGGATAGCGGGGGATCTCCAAGAGACCCAGTACTTC. Translated: CASSLVKQGIAGDLQETQYF.

CDR3 bases: TGTGCCAGCAGGGGGGGGTCTGGAAACACCATATATTTT. Its translation is CASRGGSGNTIYF. V is TRBV12-3 or TRBV12-4 and J is TRBJ1-3; D is perhaps TRBD1 (5 bases). V lost 6 bases, J lost 1 base, and 7 bases lay in between. This CDR3 comprises 13 residues.

The rearrangement joins TRBV7-3 to TRBJ2-3, with D tentatively TRBD2 (6 bases). In germline, CDR1 is SGHTA, CDR2 FQGTGA. The ends were cut back, 1 base at V and 6 bases at J, with 11 bases in the middle. The CDR3 runs 14 residues. For the CDR3, the DNA is TGTGCCAGCAGCTTAAATGCGGGACCCGATACGCAGTATTTT. This gives the protein CASSLNAGPDTQYF.

The chain carries TRBV9 and TRBJ1-1; tentatively, D is TRBD1 (6 bases). V was shortened by 0 bases and J by 4 bases, with 10 bases between the two germline ends. Germline V gene data show CDR1 as SGDLS and CDR2 as YYNGEE. The CDR3 loop spans 14 amino acids. The CDR3 DNA reads as TGTGCCAGCAGCGTAGAACAGGGTGCCACTGAAGCTTTCTTT. This translates into CASSVEQGATEAFF. The variable domain in full, with the rest retrieved from reference TRBV9 and TRBJ1-1, is DSGVTQTPKHLITATGQRVTLRCSPRSGDLSVYWYQQSLDQGLQFLIQYYNGEERAKGNILERFSAQQFPDLHSELNLSSLELGDSALYFCASSVEQGATEAFFGQGTRLTVV.

V is TRBV10-3 and J is TRBJ2-1; 7 positions agree with TRBD2. The germline CDR1 and CDR2 sequences are ENHRY and SYGVKD. This CDR3 region has 15 residues. V lost 7 bases and J lost 0; bases outside the gene matches: 6. CDR3 sequence (DNA): TGTGCCATCAAGGCGCGGGAGCCCTCCTACAATGAGCAGTTCTTC. Its translation: CAIKAREPSYNEQFF.

The chain uses TRBV3-1 (or the pseudogene TRBV3-2) and TRBJ1-2; 8 bases match TRBD1. In germline, CDR1 is LGHDT, CDR2 YNNKEL (reference sequence). V shed 0 bases, J shed 4 bases, and the junction held 7 bases outside the gene matches. The CDR3 is 16 residues long. The CDR3 DNA sequence: TGTGCCAGCAGCCAAGAAGGGCCAGGGGGCCTCTATGGCTACACCTTC. Translating gives CASSQEGPGGLYGYTF.

This clone was seen only once. V and J are TRBV16 and TRBJ2-2; 13 bases are a match to TRBD2. The germline CDR1 and CDR2 sequences are KGHSY and FQNENV. V lost 2 bases, J lost 6 bases, and 3 bases stayed unmatched. CDR3 size: 16 residues. CDR3 region: CASSQRTSGSAGELFF. CDR3 coding DNA: TGTGCCAGCAGCCAAAGGACTAGCGGGAGTGCCGGGGAGCTGTTTTTT.

The rearrangement links TRBV10-1 to TRBJ1-4; 9 bases are a match to TRBD1. With 1 base clipped from V and 6 bases from J, the junction kept 9 bases outside the gene matches. The CDR3 is 17 amino acids. From germline, CDR1 is WNHNN and CDR2 SYGVQD (reference sequence). The CDR3 DNA reads as TGCGCCAGCAGTGAGTTAGATCGGACAGGGGATTATGAAAAACTGTTTTTT. This sequence encodes CASSELDRTGDYEKLFF.

This clone showed up just once. The chain has TRBV7-2 and TRBJ2-1, with D maybe TRBD2 (6 bases). The germline V and J ends were trimmed by 5 bases and 6 bases, with 29 bases remaining between them. Germline CDR1 reads SGHTA; CDR2 reads FQGNSA. There are 19 residues in the CDR3. CDR3 sequence (DNA): TGTGCCAGCAGCATACGGCCTACGAGCGGGCCACTAGGGACCAATGAGCAGTTCTTC. This gives the protein CASSIRPTSGPLGTNEQFF. Full variable domain (outside the CDR3, taken from reference TRBV7-2 and TRBJ2-1): GAGVSQSPSNKVTEKGKDVELRCDPISGHTALYWYRQSLGQGLEFLIYFQGNSAPDKSGLPSDRFSAERTGGSVSTLTIQRTQQEDSAVYLCASSIRPTSGPLGTNEQFFGPGTRLTVL.

This chain connects TRBV30 to TRBJ2-2, with a weak D call TRBD2 (5 bases). This CDR3 spans 14 amino acids. Germline V gene lookup returns CDR1 GTSNPN and CDR2 SVGIG (reference sequence). V lost 7 bases and J 5 bases, leaving 17 bases between the germline ends. The CDR3 DNA is TGTGCCTCGGAGGCTGGTTTTGGGACCGGGGAGCTGTTTTTT. Protein product: CASEAGFGTGELFF.

The rearrangement links TRBV27 to TRBJ2-3; TRBD2 agrees at 9 bases. The V gene end was trimmed by 4 bases and the J gene end by 3 bases; junction bases not matched to a gene: 2. This CDR3 comprises 14 residues. Germline values: CDR1 MNHEY, CDR2 SMNVEV (reference sequence). The CDR3 DNA is TGTGCCAGCAGTTCCGGACTAGCGACAGATACGCAGTATTTT. Encoded protein: CASSSGLATDTQYF.

This clone was counted a few times. The V gene is TRBV27, the J gene TRBJ1-2; 8 bases line up with TRBD1. J gave up 4 bases and V 9 bases, and 13 bases lay outside the gene matches. The CDR3 totals 15 residues. Germline values: CDR1 MNHEY, CDR2 SMNVEV (reference sequence). The CDR3 bases are TGTGCCAGTGGGCCGACCGACAGGGGAGGCTATGGCTACACCTTC. It encodes CASGPTDRGGYGYTF.